The entry below describes one T cell receptor beta chain. The specificity of this receptor is unknown. No per-base quality is available; no much larger clone lies one base away. Other nucleotide sequences from this sample produce the same CDR3. TCR beta CDR3 regions were sequenced from DNA using the immunoSEQ Assay. Concerning the study's data processing: T cell density was computed as TCR beta template counts normalized to usable DNA estimated by amplifying housekeeping genes. Using the preseqR package, richness was estimated by extrapolating to 120,000 templates for tissue samples and 400,000 templates for PBMC samples. Clonality was defined as one minus Pielou's evenness. Tissue-enriched TCRs were identified through differential abundance testing performed on productive amino-acid clonotypes, with a minimum total count of 5 and an alpha of 0.1. Repertoire overlap between compartments was quantified with the Jaccard Index and Morisita Overlap Index. GLIPH grouped TCR beta CDR3s together with public tetramer-defined viral CDR3s, and a viral motif had to include at least three viral sequences and show V-gene enrichment. TCRdb took this table from immuneACCESS and kept in-frame rearrangements with V and J called. Such tables lack part of the clones; where checked against another copy, unresolved V genes explain under half of the gap, and the rest is unexplained. Clone size and V and J calls were adopted from that table, with D and trimming inferred from the DNA. The sample contains under 4,000 clones, roughly two fifths of them found a single time. The leading ten clones occupy 15% to 18% of the sample.

These data originate in a study of T cells in localized non-small cell lung cancer (dated by TCRdb to about 2020). Describing the broader study: Comparing tumors with uninvolved tumor-adjacent lungs, the study looked at the T cell repertoires of over 200 patients with early-stage NSCLC. NSCLC patients had a mean age of approximately 72 years, and about 140 were male and around 110 female. The cohort consisted of 236 treatment-naive NSCLC patients whose localized lung tumors had been resected. Broader findings and caveats from the paper: The highest T cell clonality was observed in uninvolved tumor-adjacent lung, where clonality exceeded that of tumor, suggesting that antigenic responses were more focused in uninvolved tumor-adjacent lung. Of the top 100 tumor clones, a median of approximately 60 were detected in paired uninvolved adjacent lung; over 25 were also among that lung's top 100. Because of the exploratory design, TCR variables were selected using unadjusted p-values without false-discovery rate correction. Because multi-region tumor sequencing was not done, intratumor heterogeneity could not be ruled out. Higher T cell density in blood was associated with longer overall survival, whereas higher clonality in adjacent lung was associated with shorter survival.

At diagnosis, tumor, uninvolved tumor-adjacent lung and peripheral blood were collected and then preserved as a mix of FFPE and fresh-frozen material. The receptor was isolated from a male donor aged 60 or older with stage I lung adenocarcinoma. The sample consisted of lung tumor tissue, taken before any cancer treatment.

The encoded CDR3 is CASSPGTGREKLFF. Read as DNA, the sequence is TGTGCCAGCTCACCAGGGACAGGGAGAGAAAAACTGTTTTTT. Rearrangement joined TRBV18 to TRBJ1-4; the junction holds 9 bases that match TRBD1. There are 14 amino acids in the CDR3, from cysteine to phenylalanine inclusive. Solely the CDR3 DNA is kept, with 42 bases framed from the first base. CDR1 and CDR2 are read off the germline V gene as KGHSH and LQKENI. V lost 2 bases and J lost 8 bases, and the count of bases not matched to a germline gene is 3.